This T cell receptor beta chain was identified in a study of blood T cell repertoires in COVID-19. On the study more broadly: Some COVID-19 samples were acute and others convalescent; all came from the United States, Italy and Spain. The analysed material was cDNA or gDNA that came from T cells, B-cell-depleted T cells, or PBMCs.

The V gene end was trimmed by 4 bases and the J gene end by 3 bases; junction bases not matched to a gene: 9. The CDR3 is 15 residues long. Germline V lookup: CDR1 SGDLS, CDR2 YYNGEE. Source study methods: Reference gene primer amplification gave nucleated cell count estimates. Generated by immunoSEQ multiplex PCR, the TCRdb table keeps only in-frame clones and is missing some. The D gene and trimming were derived from the DNA, and the V and J assignments and clone size from that table. The profile shows fewer than 200,000 clones, 70% to 90% of them singletons. The chain couples TRBV9 to TRBJ1-2; 7 bases are shared with TRBD1. What was sequenced was peripheral blood. This receptor was identified in an elderly woman with acute or convalescent COVID-19. The CDR3 here is CASSPRQGLDYGYTF. As DNA, the CDR3 is TGTGCCAGCAGCCCTAGACAGGGCCTCGACTATGGCTACACCTTC.